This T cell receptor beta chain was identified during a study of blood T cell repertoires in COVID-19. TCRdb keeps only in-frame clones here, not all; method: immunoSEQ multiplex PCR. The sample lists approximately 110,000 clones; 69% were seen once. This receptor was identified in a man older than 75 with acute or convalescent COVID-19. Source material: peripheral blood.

CDR3: CASSSGLNTEAFF. Written as DNA, the CDR3 is TGTGCCAGTAGTTCGGGGTTGAACACTGAAGCTTTCTTT. The J gene is TRBJ1-1, the V gene TRBV19; D call uncertain. V was pared by 5 bases and J by 0 bases, with 7 bases between. Germline V lookup: CDR1 LNHDA, CDR2 SQIVND (reference sequence). The CDR3 has 13 amino acids.